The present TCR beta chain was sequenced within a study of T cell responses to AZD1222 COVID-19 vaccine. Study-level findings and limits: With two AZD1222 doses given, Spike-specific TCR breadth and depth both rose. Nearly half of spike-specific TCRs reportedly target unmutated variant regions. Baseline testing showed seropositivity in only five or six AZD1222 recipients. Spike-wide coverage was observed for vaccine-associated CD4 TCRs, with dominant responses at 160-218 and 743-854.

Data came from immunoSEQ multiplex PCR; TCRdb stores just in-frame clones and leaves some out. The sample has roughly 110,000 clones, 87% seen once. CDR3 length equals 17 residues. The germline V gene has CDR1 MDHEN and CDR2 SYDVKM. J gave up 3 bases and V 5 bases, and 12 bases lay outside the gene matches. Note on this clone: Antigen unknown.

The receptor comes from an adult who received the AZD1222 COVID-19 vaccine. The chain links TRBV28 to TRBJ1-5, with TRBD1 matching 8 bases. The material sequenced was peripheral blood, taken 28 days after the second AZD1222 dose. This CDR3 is CASSTRQGTRVNQPQHF. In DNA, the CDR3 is TGTGCCAGCAGTACCCGACAGGGGACAAGGGTCAATCAGCCCCAGCATTTT.